The 20 T cell receptor beta chains listed next were all sequenced from one sample in a study of beta chain features in type 1 diabetes. The authors reverse transcribed all of the isolated RNA, so sequencing captured expressed TCRB transcripts. Method: immunoSEQ multiplex PCR; TCRdb's copy keeps in-frame clones and lacks some. The sample records over 500,000 clones, 15% to 19% being singletons. What was sequenced was naive CD4+ T cells from blood. The source is a man aged 18 to 30 in good health.

This rearrangement joins TRBV18 to TRBJ1-1; TRBD1 aligns across 7 bases. This CDR3 has 15 residues. Germline assignment: CDR1 KGHSH and CDR2 LQKENI. Trimming removed 3 bases from V and 5 bases from J; junction bases left unmatched: 9. CDR3 sequence: CASSPLQGVWTEAFF. The CDR3 nucleotides read TGTGCCAGCTCACCGCTCCAGGGGGTTTGGACTGAAGCTTTCTTT.

This clone was picked up a small number of times. The J gene is TRBJ1-5, the V gene TRBV19; a weak D match, TRBD1 (5 bases). The CDR3 has 13 residues. The germline V gene has CDR1 LNHDA and CDR2 SQIVND (reference sequence). V was shortened by 8 bases and J by 4 bases, with 12 bases between the two germline ends. CDR3 bases: TGTGCCAGTTCCGAAGACAGAAATCAGCCCCAGCATTTT. Translating gives CASSEDRNQPQHF.

This clone was recorded a few times. This sequence joins TRBV28 and TRBJ1-1, with D perhaps matching TRBD1 (6 bases). The CDR3 sequence is 12 residues long. Trimming stripped 5 bases from V and 8 bases from J, with 12 bases between. Germline V gene sequence: CDR1 MDHEN, CDR2 SYDVKM. The CDR3 DNA reads as TGTGCCAGCAGTCTGGGGACATTAGAAGCTTTCTTT. Protein product: CASSLGTLEAFF.

This clone occurred a few times. The chain employs TRBV28 and TRBJ1-2, with D possibly being TRBD1 (5 bases). CDR1 is MDHEN, CDR2 SYDVKM, per germline. CDR3 length equals 13 residues. V dropped 3 bases and J dropped 8 bases, with 13 bases sitting between them. CDR3 DNA sequence: TGTGCCAGCAGTTTTAGGCCAGGGCGCGGCTACACCTTC. Translation gives CASSFRPGRGYTF.

The genes are TRBV10-3 and TRBJ1-3; TRBD1 matches 7 bases. This CDR3 comprises 15 residues. V dropped 8 bases and J dropped 4; count of bases not matched to a gene: 11. Germline V lookup: CDR1 ENHRY, CDR2 SYGVKD. The CDR3 spells CAIGTSTGTGNTIYF. CDR3 in DNA: TGTGCCATCGGTACTTCGACAGGGACGGGAAACACCATATATTTT.

V gene TRBV4-1 combines with J gene TRBJ2-3; TRBD1 or TRBD2 may be the D gene (5 bases each). The CDR3 contains 17 residues. V lost 4 bases to trimming and J lost 1 base, with 18 bases between them. In germline, CDR1 is MGHRA, CDR2 YSYEKL. This CDR3 reads CASSRGVGAVGTDTQYF. The CDR3 DNA follows: TGCGCCAGCAGCCGAGGGGTAGGGGCGGTGGGCACAGATACGCAGTATTTT.

This clone was seen more than once but under ten times. The rearrangement uses TRBV23-1 and TRBJ2-7; D uncertain. TRBV23-1 carries the ORF label, with uncertain function. Trimming took 7 bases from V and 7 from J, leaving 11 bases between them. The CDR3 has 11 amino acids. The DNA for the CDR3 is TGCGCCAGCATGGAACCTAGGGAGCAGTACTTC. Translated, it gives CASMEPREQYF.

Only a few counts were recorded for this clone. This sequence joins TRBV6-6 and TRBJ2-7, with 7 bases aligning to TRBD1. Looked up from germline, CDR1 is MNHNY and CDR2 is SVGAGI (reference sequence). The CDR3 extends over 15 amino acids. Trimming removed 6 bases from V and 1 base from J; junction bases left unmatched: 9. Written as DNA, the CDR3 is TGTGCCAGCAGATATGACAGGGTTCAATCCTACGAGCAGTACTTC. Its protein product is CASRYDRVQSYEQYF.

This chain uses TRBV28 with TRBJ1-2, with D uncertain. CDR1 is MDHEN, CDR2 SYDVKM, per germline. The ends were cut back, 3 bases at V and 8 bases at J, with 10 bases in the middle. This CDR3 is 12 amino acids long. CDR3 DNA sequence: TGTGCCAGCAGTTTTCAAGGTTGGGGCTACACCTTC. Encoded protein: CASSFQGWGYTF.

V gene TRBV7-6 combines with J gene TRBJ2-1; 11 bases map to TRBD2. Germline CDR1 is SGHVS and CDR2 is FNYEAQ. The CDR3 has 15 amino acids. The ends lost 4 bases at V and 7 bases at J; junction bases unmatched: 6. CDR3 amino acids: CASSSLAGVINEQFF. The CDR3 DNA reads as TGTGCCAGCAGCTCACTAGCGGGAGTTATAAATGAGCAGTTCTTC.

This clone came up a few times. The junction departs from the called germline gene at one end, perhaps through a read error. The V call is TRBV4-1, the J call TRBJ2-7, with 11 bases fitting TRBD1. Germline CDR1 is MGHRA and CDR2 is YSYEKL. There are 14 residues in the CDR3. The CDR3 DNA is TGCGCCAGCAGCCAGGCGCCGGGACAGGGGGTATTGGGTTTC. It codes for CASSQAPGQGVLGF.

This chain connects TRBV12-5 to TRBJ2-3; D possibly matches TRBD1 or TRBD2 (5 bases each). There are 15 residues in the CDR3. The germline V gene has CDR1 LGHNT and CDR2 FRNRAP. With 4 bases removed from V and 2 bases from J, the gap between germline ends came to 13 bases. The CDR3 loop reads CASGSGTQDTDTQYF. In DNA, the CDR3 is TGTGCTAGTGGTTCTGGGACCCAGGACACAGATACGCAGTATTTT.

This clone was picked up a small number of times. The rearrangement joins TRBV28 to TRBJ2-5; the match to TRBD2 covers 8 bases. The CDR3 is 15 residues long. The germline CDR1 and CDR2 sequences are MDHEN and SYDVKM. The V segment lost 5 bases and the J segment 6 bases; nucleotides outside the gene matches: 11. This chain's CDR3 is CASSGAPGGGKTQYF. The CDR3 DNA reads as TGTGCCAGCAGTGGGGCTCCGGGAGGGGGAAAGACCCAGTACTTC.

The V call is TRBV27, the J call TRBJ2-5, with a weak D call TRBD1 (5 bases). Germline lookup yields CDR1 MNHEY and CDR2 SMNVEV (reference sequence). The V gene lost 8 bases and the J gene lost 1 base, with 20 bases spanning the gap. The CDR3 sequence is 16 residues long. Written as DNA, the CDR3 is TGTGCCAGCCACAGGCCTACAATAGCAGTCCAAGAGACCCAGTACTTC. It codes for CASHRPTIAVQETQYF.

The genes are TRBV9 and TRBJ2-7, with 7 bases identical to TRBD2. Per the germline V gene, CDR1 is SGDLS and CDR2 is YYNGEE. J gave up 9 bases and V 0 bases, and 12 bases lay outside the gene matches. The CDR3 consists of 15 residues. CDR3 DNA: TGTGCCAGCAGCGTAGGAGGTAGGGAGGGAAGAGGGCAGTACTTC. Protein: CASSVGGREGRGQYF.

In this sample, this clone turned up a few times. The J gene is TRBJ1-1, the V gene TRBV7-9; D possibly corresponds to TRBD1 (5 bases). CDR1 and CDR2 (germline): SEHNR, FQNEAQ (reference sequence). V lost 1 base and J lost 6, with 15 bases in between. The CDR3 consists of 15 residues. The CDR3 loop is CASSLGEYTGAEAFF. The CDR3 DNA is TGTGCCAGCAGCTTAGGGGAGTATACGGGGGCTGAAGCTTTCTTT.

This clone was seen only a few times. The J gene is TRBJ2-5, the V gene TRBV6-5, with TRBD2 matching 10 bases. Germline loops: CDR1 MNHEY, CDR2 SVGAGI. The CDR3 has 15 amino acids. With V trimmed by 6 bases and J by 3 bases, 7 bases remained unmatched. CDR3 nucleotides: TGTGCCAGCAGGCCCCGGACTAGCGGAAAAGAGACCCAGTACTTC. It translates to CASRPRTSGKETQYF.

This clone has only a few counts. The rearrangement joins TRBV7-2 to TRBJ2-7; D could derive from TRBD1 or TRBD2 (5 bases each). The CDR3 runs to 14 residues. Trimming took 3 bases from V and 3 from J, leaving 12 bases between them. Germline values: CDR1 SGHTA, CDR2 FQGNSA. CDR3 bases: TGTGCCAGCAGCTTTGGGGACCATTTCTACGAGCAGTACTTC. Amino acids: CASSFGDHFYEQYF. The full variable domain, rest sourced from reference TRBV7-2 and TRBJ2-7, is GAGVSQSPSNKVTEKGKDVELRCDPISGHTALYWYRQSLGQGLEFLIYFQGNSAPDKSGLPSDRFSAERTGGSVSTLTIQRTQQEDSAVYLCASSFGDHFYEQYFGPGTRLTVT.

This clone was recorded a few times. CDR3 region: CASSKNRGLSVTEAFF. The CDR3, as DNA: TGTGCCAGCAGCAAGAACAGGGGGCTGTCGGTCACTGAAGCTTTCTTT. This chain links TRBV7-2 with TRBJ1-1, with 9 bases lining up with TRBD1. The CDR3 runs 16 residues. Germline assignment: CDR1 SGHTA and CDR2 FQGNSA. The V gene end was trimmed by 5 bases and the J gene end by 4 bases; junction bases not matched to a gene: 11.

This clone was detected a few times. V usage is TRBV2 and J usage is TRBJ2-1; the D call may be TRBD1 or TRBD2 (5 bases each). In germline, CDR1 is SNHLY, CDR2 FYNNEI. V was pared by 5 bases and J by 1 base, with 21 bases between. The CDR3 consists of 18 residues. CDR3 coding DNA: TGTGCCAGCAGTAACACGCCCCCAGGGCCGGGATCCTACAATGAGCAGTTCTTC. This gives the protein CASSNTPPGPGSYNEQFF.